This TCR beta chain emerged from a study of Ad26.COV2.S vaccination and SARS-CoV-2 variants. CDR1 MNHEY and CDR2 SMNVEV come from the germline V gene (reference sequence). The CDR3 runs 15 residues. The germline V and J ends were trimmed by 10 bases and 6 bases, with 21 bases remaining between them. Regarding the study as a whole: For non-spike TCRs, breadth in vaccine recipients resembled that in placebo recipients. Participants in the vaccine arm had higher spike-specific TCR breadth; placebo recipients had lower. Possible underestimation of total T cell responses by the TCR breadth and depth analyses was noted.

Repertoires were generated with immunoSEQ multiplex PCR, while TCRdb's copy carries only in-frame clones and drops some. The sample contains about 98,000 clones, roughly 75% of which appear only once. This clone has a count of ten or more. Antigen unknown. The material sequenced was peripheral blood, taken after recovery from COVID-19. V and J are TRBV27 and TRBJ2-2; weak D call: TRBD2 (7 bases). The TCR sequence derives from a human donor who had recovered from COVID-19. The DNA of the CDR3 is TGTGCCACCCGTGACCGGACTAGGGGGGCCGGGGAGCTGTTTTTT. Its translation: CATRDRTRGAGELFF.